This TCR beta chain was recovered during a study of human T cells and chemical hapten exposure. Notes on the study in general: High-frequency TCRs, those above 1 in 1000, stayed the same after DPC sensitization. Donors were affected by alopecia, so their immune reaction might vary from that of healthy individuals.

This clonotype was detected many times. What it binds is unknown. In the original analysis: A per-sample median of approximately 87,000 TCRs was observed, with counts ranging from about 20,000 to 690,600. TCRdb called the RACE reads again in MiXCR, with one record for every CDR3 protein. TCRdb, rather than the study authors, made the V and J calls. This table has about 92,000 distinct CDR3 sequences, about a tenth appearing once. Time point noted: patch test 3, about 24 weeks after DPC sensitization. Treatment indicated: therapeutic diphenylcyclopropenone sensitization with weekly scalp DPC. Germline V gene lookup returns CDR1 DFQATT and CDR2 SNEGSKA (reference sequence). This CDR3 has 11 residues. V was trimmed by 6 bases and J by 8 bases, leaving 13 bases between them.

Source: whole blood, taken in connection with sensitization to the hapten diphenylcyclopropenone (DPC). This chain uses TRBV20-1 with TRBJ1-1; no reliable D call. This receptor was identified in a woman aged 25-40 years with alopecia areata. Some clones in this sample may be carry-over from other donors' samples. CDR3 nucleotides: TGCAGTGCGAGCGGTGGAAAAGAAGCTTTCTTT. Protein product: CSASGGKEAFF.